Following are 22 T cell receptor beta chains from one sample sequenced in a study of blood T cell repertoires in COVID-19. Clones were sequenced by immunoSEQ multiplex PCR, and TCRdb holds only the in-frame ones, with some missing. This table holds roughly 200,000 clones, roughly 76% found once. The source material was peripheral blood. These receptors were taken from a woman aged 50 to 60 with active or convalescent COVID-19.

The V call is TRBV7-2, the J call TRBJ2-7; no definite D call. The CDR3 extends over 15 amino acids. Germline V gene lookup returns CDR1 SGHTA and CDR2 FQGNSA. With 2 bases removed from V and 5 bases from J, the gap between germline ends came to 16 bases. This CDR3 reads CASSLSRVVSDEQYF. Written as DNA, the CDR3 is TGTGCCAGCAGCTTATCTAGAGTAGTATCGGACGAGCAGTACTTC.

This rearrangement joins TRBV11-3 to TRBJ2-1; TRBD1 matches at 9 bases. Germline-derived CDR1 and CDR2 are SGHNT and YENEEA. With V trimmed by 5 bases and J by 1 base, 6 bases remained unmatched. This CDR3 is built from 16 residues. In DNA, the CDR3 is TGTGCCAGCAGCCGAACAGGGGGCGCATCCTACAATGAGCAGTTCTTC. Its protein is CASSRTGGASYNEQFF.

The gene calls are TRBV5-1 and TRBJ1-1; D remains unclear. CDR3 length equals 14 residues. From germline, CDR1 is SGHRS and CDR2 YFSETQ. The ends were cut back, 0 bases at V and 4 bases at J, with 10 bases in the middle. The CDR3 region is CASSLDSLSTEAFF. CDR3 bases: TGCGCCAGCAGCTTGGATTCTTTGTCCACTGAAGCTTTCTTT.

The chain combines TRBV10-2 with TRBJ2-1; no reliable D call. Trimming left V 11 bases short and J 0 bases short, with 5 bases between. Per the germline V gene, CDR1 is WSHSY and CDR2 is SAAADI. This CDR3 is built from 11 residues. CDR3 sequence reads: CAVSSYNEQFF. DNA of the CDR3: TGCGCCGTCAGCTCCTACAATGAGCAGTTCTTC.

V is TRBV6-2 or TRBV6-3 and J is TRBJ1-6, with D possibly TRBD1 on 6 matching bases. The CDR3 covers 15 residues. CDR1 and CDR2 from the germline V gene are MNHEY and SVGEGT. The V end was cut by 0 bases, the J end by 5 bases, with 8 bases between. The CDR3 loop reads CASSYSGTNNSPLHF. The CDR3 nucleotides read TGTGCCAGCAGTTACTCAGGGACAAATAATTCACCCCTCCACTTT.

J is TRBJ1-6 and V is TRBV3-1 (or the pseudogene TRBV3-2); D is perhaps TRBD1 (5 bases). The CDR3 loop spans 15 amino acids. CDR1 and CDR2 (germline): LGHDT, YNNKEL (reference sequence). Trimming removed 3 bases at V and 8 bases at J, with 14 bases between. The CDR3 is CASSQWGDFYSPLHF. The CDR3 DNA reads TGTGCCAGCAGCCAGTGGGGGGATTTTTATTCACCCCTCCACTTT.

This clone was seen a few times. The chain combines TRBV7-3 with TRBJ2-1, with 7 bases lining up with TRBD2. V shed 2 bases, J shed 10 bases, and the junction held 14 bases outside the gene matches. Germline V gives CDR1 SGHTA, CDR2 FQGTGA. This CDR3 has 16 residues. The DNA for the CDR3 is TGTGCCAGCAGCTTACTGGGCGGGAGTGTCTCCGAGGAGCAGTTCTTC. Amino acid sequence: CASSLLGGSVSEEQFF.

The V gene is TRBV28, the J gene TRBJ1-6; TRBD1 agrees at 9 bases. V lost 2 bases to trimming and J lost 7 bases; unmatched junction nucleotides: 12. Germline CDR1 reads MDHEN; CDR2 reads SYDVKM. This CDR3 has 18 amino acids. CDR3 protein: CASSLNTPGQGSNSPLHF. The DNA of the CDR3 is TGTGCCAGCAGTTTAAACACACCGGGACAGGGCTCCAATTCACCCCTCCACTTT.

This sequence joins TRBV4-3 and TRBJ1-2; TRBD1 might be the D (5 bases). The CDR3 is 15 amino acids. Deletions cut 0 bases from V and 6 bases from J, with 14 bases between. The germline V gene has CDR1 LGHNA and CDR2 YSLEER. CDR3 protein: CASSQEVGQVNGYTF. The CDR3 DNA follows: TGCGCCAGCAGCCAAGAGGTGGGGCAAGTCAATGGCTACACCTTC.

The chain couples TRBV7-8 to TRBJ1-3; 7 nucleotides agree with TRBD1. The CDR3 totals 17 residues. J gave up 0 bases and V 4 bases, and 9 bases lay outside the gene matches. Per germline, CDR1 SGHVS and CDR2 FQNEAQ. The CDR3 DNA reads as TGTGCCAGCAGCTCCGGGACAGCATCGTACTCTGGAAACACCATATATTTT. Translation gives CASSSGTASYSGNTIYF.

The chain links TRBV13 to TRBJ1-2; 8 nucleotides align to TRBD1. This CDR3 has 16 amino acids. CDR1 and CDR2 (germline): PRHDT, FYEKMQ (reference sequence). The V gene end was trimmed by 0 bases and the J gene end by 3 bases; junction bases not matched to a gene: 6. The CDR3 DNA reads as TGTGCCAGCAGCTTAGGTGGACAGGGTGGCCACTATGGCTACACCTTC. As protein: CASSLGGQGGHYGYTF.

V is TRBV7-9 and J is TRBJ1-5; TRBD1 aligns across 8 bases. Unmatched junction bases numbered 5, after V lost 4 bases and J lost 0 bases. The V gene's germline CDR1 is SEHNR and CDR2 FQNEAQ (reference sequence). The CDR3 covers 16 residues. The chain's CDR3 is CASSSFRGPSNQPQHF. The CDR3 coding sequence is TGTGCCAGCAGCTCTTTCAGGGGGCCTAGCAATCAGCCCCAGCATTTT.

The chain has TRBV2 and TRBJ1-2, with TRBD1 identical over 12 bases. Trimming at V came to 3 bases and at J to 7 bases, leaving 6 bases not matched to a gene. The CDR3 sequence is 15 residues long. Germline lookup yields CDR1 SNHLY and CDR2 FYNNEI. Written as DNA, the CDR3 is TGTGCCAGCAGTGAGGGGGACAGGGGGCTATCTGGCTACACCTTC. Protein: CASSEGDRGLSGYTF. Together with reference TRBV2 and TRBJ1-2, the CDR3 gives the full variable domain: EPEVTQTPSHQVTQMGQEVILRCVPISNHLYFYWYRQILGQKVEFLVSFYNNEISEKSEIFDDQFSVERPDGSNFTLKIRSTKLEDSAMYFCASSEGDRGLSGYTFGSGTRLTVV.

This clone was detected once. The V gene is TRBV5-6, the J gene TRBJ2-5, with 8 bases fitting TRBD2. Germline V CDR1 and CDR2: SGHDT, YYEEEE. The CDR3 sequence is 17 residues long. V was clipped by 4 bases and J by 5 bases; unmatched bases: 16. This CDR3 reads CASSLLLASGGLETQYF. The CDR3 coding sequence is TGTGCCAGCAGCCTATTACTTGCCAGCGGGGGTTTGGAGACCCAGTACTTC.

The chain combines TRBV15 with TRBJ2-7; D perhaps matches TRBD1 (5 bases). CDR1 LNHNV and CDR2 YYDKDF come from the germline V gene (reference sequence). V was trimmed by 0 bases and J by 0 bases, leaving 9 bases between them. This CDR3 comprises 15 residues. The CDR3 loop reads CATSREGPSSYEQYF. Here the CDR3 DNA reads TGTGCCACCAGCAGAGAGGGGCCAAGCTCCTACGAGCAGTACTTC.

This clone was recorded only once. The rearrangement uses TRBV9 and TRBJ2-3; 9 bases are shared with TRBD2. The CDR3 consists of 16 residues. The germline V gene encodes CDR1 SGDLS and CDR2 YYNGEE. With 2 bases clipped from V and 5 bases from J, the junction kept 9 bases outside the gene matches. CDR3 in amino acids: CASSVEGLALKDTQYF. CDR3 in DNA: TGTGCCAGCAGCGTTGAGGGACTAGCCCTCAAAGATACGCAGTATTTT.

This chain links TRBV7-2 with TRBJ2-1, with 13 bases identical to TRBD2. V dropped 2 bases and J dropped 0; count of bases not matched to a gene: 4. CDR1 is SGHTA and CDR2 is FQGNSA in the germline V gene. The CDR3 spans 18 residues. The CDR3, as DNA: TGTGCCAGCAGCTTATCGAGGACTAGCGGGAGCTCCTACAATGAGCAGTTCTTC. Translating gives CASSLSRTSGSSYNEQFF.

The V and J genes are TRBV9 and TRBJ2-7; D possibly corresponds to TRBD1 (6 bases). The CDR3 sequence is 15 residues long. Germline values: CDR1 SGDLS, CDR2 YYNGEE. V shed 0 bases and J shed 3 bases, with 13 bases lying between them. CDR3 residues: CASSVGQGFVYEQYF. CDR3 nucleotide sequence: TGTGCCAGCAGCGTAGGGCAGGGGTTTGTCTACGAGCAGTACTTC.

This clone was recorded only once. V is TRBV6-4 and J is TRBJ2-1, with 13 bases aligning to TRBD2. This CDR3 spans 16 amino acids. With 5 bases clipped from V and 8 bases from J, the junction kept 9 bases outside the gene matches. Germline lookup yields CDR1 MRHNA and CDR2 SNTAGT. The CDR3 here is CASSPRTSGRSDEQFF. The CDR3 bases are TGTGCCAGCAGTCCTAGGACTAGCGGGAGATCGGATGAGCAGTTCTTC.

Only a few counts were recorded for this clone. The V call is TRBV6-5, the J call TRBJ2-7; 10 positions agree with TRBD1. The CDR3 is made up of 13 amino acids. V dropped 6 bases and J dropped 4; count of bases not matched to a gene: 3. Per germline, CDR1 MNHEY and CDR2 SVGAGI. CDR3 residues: CASRGQGMYEQYF. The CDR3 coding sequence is TGTGCCAGCAGGGGACAGGGGATGTACGAGCAGTACTTC.

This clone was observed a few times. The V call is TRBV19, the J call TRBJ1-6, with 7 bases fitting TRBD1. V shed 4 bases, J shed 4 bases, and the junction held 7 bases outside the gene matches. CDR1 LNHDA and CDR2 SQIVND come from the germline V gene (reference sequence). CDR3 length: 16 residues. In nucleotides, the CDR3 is TGTGCCAGTAGTACTCGGACAGGAGGTTATAATTCACCCCTCCACTTT. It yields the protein CASSTRTGGYNSPLHF. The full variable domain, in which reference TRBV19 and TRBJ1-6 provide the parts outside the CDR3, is DGGITQSPKYLFRKEGQNVTLSCEQNLNHDAMYWYRQDPGQGLRLIYYSQIVNDFQKGDIAEGYSVSREKKESFPLTVTSAQKNPTAFYLCASSTRTGGYNSPLHFGNGTRLTVT.

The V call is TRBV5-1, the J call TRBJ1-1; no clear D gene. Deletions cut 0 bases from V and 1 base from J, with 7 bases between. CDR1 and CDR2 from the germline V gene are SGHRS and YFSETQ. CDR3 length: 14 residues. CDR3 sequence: CASSLDVANTEAFF. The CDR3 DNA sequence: TGCGCCAGCAGCTTGGATGTAGCGAACACTGAAGCTTTCTTT.